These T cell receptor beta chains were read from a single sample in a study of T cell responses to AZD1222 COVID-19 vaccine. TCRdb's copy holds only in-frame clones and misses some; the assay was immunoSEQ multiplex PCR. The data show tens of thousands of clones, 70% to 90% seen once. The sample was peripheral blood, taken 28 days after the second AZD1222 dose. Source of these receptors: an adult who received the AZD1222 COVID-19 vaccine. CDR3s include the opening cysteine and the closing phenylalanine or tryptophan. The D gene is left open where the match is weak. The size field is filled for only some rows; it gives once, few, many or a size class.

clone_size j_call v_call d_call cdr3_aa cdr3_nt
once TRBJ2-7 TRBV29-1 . CSVRTEAYEQYF TGCAGCGTCCGGACAGAGGCCTACGAGCAGTACTTC
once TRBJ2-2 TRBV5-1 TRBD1 CASSLVDRGRNTGELFF TGCGCCAGCAGCTTGGTAGACAGGGGGCGAAACACCGGGGAGCTGTTTTTT
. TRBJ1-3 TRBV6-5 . CASRPSSGNTIYF TGTGCCAGCAGGCCGAGCTCTGGAAACACCATATATTTT
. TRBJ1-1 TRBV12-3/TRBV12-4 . CASSLGTEAFF TGTGCCAGCAGTTTAGGTACTGAAGCTTTCTTT
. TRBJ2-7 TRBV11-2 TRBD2 CASSSQTSGEQYF TGTGCCAGCAGCTCCCAGACTAGCGGAGAGCAGTACTTC
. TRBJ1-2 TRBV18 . CASSPQGRGYTF TGTGCCAGCTCACCACAGGGTCGTGGCTACACCTTC
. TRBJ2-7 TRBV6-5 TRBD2 CASSYDSGTRGAEQYF TGTGCCAGCAGTTACGACTCCGGGACTAGAGGGGCCGAGCAGTACTTC
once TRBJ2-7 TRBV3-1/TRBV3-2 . CASSPYAFDYEQYF TGTGCCAGCAGCCCATACGCTTTTGACTACGAGCAGTACTTC
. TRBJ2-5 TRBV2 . CASSEAQETQYF TGTGCCAGCAGTGAAGCGCAAGAGACCCAGTACTTC
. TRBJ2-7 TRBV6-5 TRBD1 CASSSGQGELGEQYF TGTGCCAGCAGCAGTGGACAGGGGGAGTTGGGCGAGCAGTACTTC
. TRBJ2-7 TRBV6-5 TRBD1 CASSPRDRDYEQYF TGTGCCAGCAGTCCCCGGGACAGGGACTACGAGCAGTACTTC
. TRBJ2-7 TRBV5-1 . CASSLDSRSYEQYF TGCGCCAGCAGCTTGGACAGCCGTTCCTACGAGCAGTACTTC
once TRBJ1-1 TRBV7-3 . CASSLKGGTEAFF TGTGCCAGCAGCTTAAAAGGGGGCACTGAAGCTTTCTTT
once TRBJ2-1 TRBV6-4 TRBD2 CASTLAGFSYNEQFF TGTGCCAGCACCTTAGCGGGGTTCTCCTACAATGAGCAGTTCTTC
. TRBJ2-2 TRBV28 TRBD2 CASSSPGGGGLNTGELFF TGTGCCAGCAGCTCCCCTGGGGGGGGAGGCCTGAACACCGGGGAGCTGTTTTTT
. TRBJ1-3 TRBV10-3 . CAISDGSLSGNTIYF TGTGCCATCAGTGATGGCAGTCTCTCTGGAAACACCATATATTTT
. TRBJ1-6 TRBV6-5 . CASSYSPGHSPLHF TGTGCCAGCAGTTACTCGCCAGGCCATTCACCCCTCCACTTT
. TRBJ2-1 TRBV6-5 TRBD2 CASSYILAGGNEQFF TGTGCCAGCAGTTATATCCTAGCGGGGGGAAATGAGCAGTTCTTC
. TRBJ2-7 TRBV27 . CASSLSGGTYEQYF TGTGCCAGCAGTTTATCTGGCGGGACCTACGAGCAGTACTTC
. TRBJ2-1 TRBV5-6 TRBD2 CASSTATSGGAREQFF TGTGCCAGCAGCACCGCTACTAGCGGGGGGGCCCGTGAGCAGTTCTTC
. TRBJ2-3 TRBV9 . CASSVRQNTDTQYF TGTGCCAGCAGCGTTAGACAGAACACAGATACGCAGTATTTT
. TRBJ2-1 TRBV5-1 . CASSSGDEQFF TGCGCCAGCAGCTCCGGCGATGAGCAGTTCTTC
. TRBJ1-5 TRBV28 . CASNSGAQGGNQPQHF TGTGCCAGCAATTCCGGGGCCCAGGGCGGCAATCAGCCCCAGCATTTT
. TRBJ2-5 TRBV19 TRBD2 CASSLSGRPQETQYF TGTGCCAGTAGTCTTTCCGGGAGGCCACAAGAGACCCAGTACTTC
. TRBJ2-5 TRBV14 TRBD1 CASSQADRGGETQYF TGTGCCAGCAGCCAAGCCGACAGGGGTGGCGAGACCCAGTACTTC
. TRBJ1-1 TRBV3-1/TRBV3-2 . CASSPRVGNTEAFF TGTGCCAGCAGCCCCAGGGTCGGGAACACTGAAGCTTTCTTT
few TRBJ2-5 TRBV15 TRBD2 CATSRDRSGGAETQYF TGTGCCACCAGCAGAGATCGGAGCGGGGGGGCGGAGACCCAGTACTTC
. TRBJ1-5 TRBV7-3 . CASSLDKNQPQHF TGTGCCAGCAGCTTAGATAAGAATCAGCCCCAGCATTTT
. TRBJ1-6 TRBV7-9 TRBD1 CASSFGTDSPLHF TGTGCCAGCAGCTTCGGGACAGATTCACCCCTCCACTTT
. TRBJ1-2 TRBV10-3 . CAISELGADGYTF TGTGCCATCAGTGAGTTGGGGGCGGATGGCTACACCTTC
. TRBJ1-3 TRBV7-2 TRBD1 CASSLFFTAQGGDTIYF TGTGCCAGCAGCTTATTTTTCACCGCACAGGGGGGAGACACCATATATTTT
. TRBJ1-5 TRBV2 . CASNTGLPGQPQHF TGTGCCAGCAACACAGGTCTCCCAGGTCAGCCCCAGCATTTT
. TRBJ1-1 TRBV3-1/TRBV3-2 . CASSPGHGETEAFF TGTGCCAGCAGCCCCGGCCACGGGGAGACTGAAGCTTTCTTT
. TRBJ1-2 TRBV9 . CASSVTGANYGYTF TGTGCCAGCAGCGTCACCGGGGCAAACTATGGCTACACCTTC
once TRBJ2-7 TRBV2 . CASNTFSYEQYF TGTGCCAGCAATACTTTCTCTTACGAGCAGTACTTC
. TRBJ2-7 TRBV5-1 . CASSLGPDILSYEQYF TGCGCCAGCAGCTTGGGGCCGGACATTCTCTCCTACGAGCAGTACTTC
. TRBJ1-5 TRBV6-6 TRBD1 CASTRRPKTGGTPQHF TGTGCCAGTACTAGGCGGCCTAAAACAGGGGGCACGCCCCAGCATTTT
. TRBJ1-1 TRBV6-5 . CASTLTWGGEAFF TGTGCCAGCACTCTTACGTGGGGCGGAGAAGCTTTCTTT
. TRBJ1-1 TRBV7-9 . CASSQSAVNTEAFF TGTGCCAGCAGCCAAAGTGCGGTGAACACTGAAGCTTTCTTT
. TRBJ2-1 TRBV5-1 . CASSLELAQEQFF TGCGCCAGCAGCTTGGAACTAGCACAAGAGCAGTTCTTC
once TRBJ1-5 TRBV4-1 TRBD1 CASSITTGGASNQPQHF TGCGCCAGCAGCATTACGACAGGGGGCGCAAGCAATCAGCCCCAGCATTTT
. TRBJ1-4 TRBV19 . CATNAGREGSEKLFF TGTGCCACCAACGCTGGACGGGAGGGAAGTGAAAAACTGTTTTTT
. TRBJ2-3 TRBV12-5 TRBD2 CASGLSGDPDTQYF TGTGCTAGTGGTTTGAGCGGGGACCCAGATACGCAGTATTTT
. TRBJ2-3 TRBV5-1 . CASSLAVGPGTDTQYF TGCGCCAGCAGCTTGGCCGTGGGTCCTGGCACAGATACGCAGTATTTT
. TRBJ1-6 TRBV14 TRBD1 CASRMTGSSPLHF TGTGCCAGCCGGATGACAGGGAGTTCACCCCTCCACTTT
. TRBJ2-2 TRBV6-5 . CASSYFAGVPGELFF TGTGCCAGCAGTTATTTTGCCGGGGTTCCCGGGGAGCTGTTTTTT
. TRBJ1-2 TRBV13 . CASSLSGKPYGYTF TGTGCCAGCAGCTTATCGGGGAAGCCCTATGGCTACACCTTC
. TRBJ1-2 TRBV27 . CASSLSQNYGYTF TGTGCCAGCAGTTTATCGCAGAACTATGGCTACACCTTC
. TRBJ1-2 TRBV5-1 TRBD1 CASSSGQAERLF TGCGCCAGCAGCTCGGGACAGGCAGAAAGGCTCTTC